The 15 T cell receptor beta chains below come from one sample, sequenced in a study of blood T cell repertoires in COVID-19. Generated by immunoSEQ multiplex PCR, the TCRdb table keeps only in-frame clones and is missing some. The sample lists about 88,000 clones, around 90% occurring once. The specimen was peripheral blood. These receptors were taken from a male donor with acute or convalescent COVID-19.

This chain links TRBV5-4 with TRBJ1-5; maybe TRBD1 (6 bases). Trimming cost V 5 bases and J 2 bases, with 17 bases left between them. CDR1 SGHNT and CDR2 YYREEE come from the germline V gene (reference sequence). The length of the CDR3 is 16 residues. This CDR3 reads CASSQGPLIGNQPQHF. CDR3 nucleotide sequence: TGTGCCAGCAGTCAGGGGCCCCTCATAGGCAATCAGCCCCAGCATTTT.

The genes are TRBV24-1 and TRBJ1-4, with D unresolved. Per germline, CDR1 KGHDR and CDR2 SFDVKD. CDR3 length: 13 amino acids. The V end lost 2 bases, the J end lost 8 bases, and 8 bases lay between the germline ends. CDR3 region: CATSDSDGEKLFF. CDR3 nucleotides: TGTGCCACCAGTGATTCCGACGGGGAAAAACTGTTTTTT.

V usage is TRBV15 and J usage is TRBJ1-3; TRBD1 agrees at 8 bases. J was trimmed by 2 bases and V by 7 bases; bases with no gene match: 1. This CDR3 comprises 13 residues. From germline, CDR1 is LNHNV and CDR2 YYDKDF (reference sequence). The CDR3, as DNA: TGTGCCACCACCAGGGGGCCTGGAAACACCATATATTTT. Translated, it gives CATTRGPGNTIYF.

This chain links TRBV5-1 with TRBJ1-2, with a tentative D call TRBD1 (5 bases). V was cut by 0 bases and J by 8 bases, with 11 bases left in between. This CDR3 is built from 13 residues. The V gene's germline CDR1 is SGHRS and CDR2 YFSETQ. The CDR3 reads CASSLGGQGGYTF. Written as DNA, the CDR3 is TGCGCCAGCAGCTTGGGGGGTCAGGGAGGCTACACCTTC. Filled out from reference TRBV5-1 and TRBJ1-2, the complete variable domain reads KAGVTQTPRYLIKTRGQQVTLSCSPISGHRSVSWYQQTPGQGLQFLFEYFSETQRNKGNFPGRFSGRQFSNSRSEMNVSTLELGDSALYLCASSLGGQGGYTFGSGTRLTVV.

This clone showed up just once. The chain uses TRBV24-1 and TRBJ2-2, with a possible D match to TRBD1 (6 bases). V lost 6 bases to trimming and J lost 5 bases, with 12 bases between them. Germline V gene sequence: CDR1 KGHDR, CDR2 SFDVKD. This CDR3 is built from 14 residues. CDR3 sequence reads: CATSTPRGTGELFF. CDR3 DNA: TGTGCCACCAGTACACCCAGGGGTACCGGGGAGCTGTTTTTT.

This rearrangement joins TRBV11-2 to TRBJ2-4, with a tentative D call TRBD2 (5 bases). V shed 2 bases and J shed 2 bases, with 22 bases lying between them. Germline V lookup: CDR1 SGHAT, CDR2 FQNNGV. The CDR3 loop spans 19 amino acids. CDR3 coding DNA: TGTGCCAGCAGCTTACTACAGTCGTTCGAGGGTTGGACCAAAAACATTCAGTACTTC. This gives the protein CASSLLQSFEGWTKNIQYF.

V and J are TRBV5-1 and TRBJ2-2, with D perhaps TRBD1 (6 bases). This CDR3 region has 13 residues. Trimming shortened V by 4 bases and J by 5 bases, and 9 bases separated the two germline ends. CDR1 and CDR2 from the germline V gene are SGHRS and YFSETQ. Here the CDR3 DNA reads TGCGCCAGCAGCAACACAGGGACCGGGGAGCTGTTTTTT. It is translated as CASSNTGTGELFF.

The V call is TRBV2, the J call TRBJ1-1, with 8 bases lining up with TRBD1. The CDR3 has 14 amino acids. Germline assignment: CDR1 SNHLY and CDR2 FYNNEI. Losses at the gene ends were 7 bases for V and 1 base for J; bases not matched to a gene: 5. In DNA, the CDR3 is TGTGCCAGCACCACCGGGACAGGGAACACTGAAGCTTTCTTT. This translates into CASTTGTGNTEAFF.

The rearrangement joins TRBV15 to TRBJ1-4; D perhaps matches TRBD1 (5 bases). Germline V CDR1 and CDR2: LNHNV, YYDKDF (reference sequence). The CDR3 has 17 amino acids. Trimming pared 4 bases from V and 5 bases from J, leaving 20 bases between. In DNA, the CDR3 is TGTGCCACCAGCACCACCCCCGGGGGTGCTCTAAATGAAAAACTGTTTTTT. It encodes CATSTTPGGALNEKLFF.

This clone was seen only a few times. The chain links TRBV6-5 to TRBJ2-1; 10 nucleotides align to TRBD2. Germline CDR1 is MNHEY and CDR2 is SVGAGI. The CDR3 is 16 amino acids. J lost 2 bases, V lost 2 bases, and 3 bases had no gene match. CDR3 sequence: CASSYTLAGAYNEQFF. The CDR3 nucleotides are TGTGCCAGCAGTTACACCCTAGCGGGGGCCTACAATGAGCAGTTCTTC.

The V and J genes are TRBV7-2 and TRBJ1-6; TRBD1 agrees at 8 bases. In germline, CDR1 is SGHTA, CDR2 FQGNSA. V shed 8 bases, J shed 5 bases, and the junction held 8 bases outside the gene matches. The length of the CDR3 is 15 residues. The CDR3 sequence: CASGEGQGDNSPLHF. The CDR3 coding sequence is TGTGCCAGCGGAGAAGGACAGGGCGATAATTCACCCCTCCACTTT.

V usage is TRBV6-5 and J usage is TRBJ2-6; D unclear. Germline assignment: CDR1 MNHEY and CDR2 SVGAGI. CDR3 length equals 15 residues. Trimming left V 6 bases short and J 0 bases short, with 9 bases between. CDR3 loop: CASRESNSGANVLTF. CDR3 DNA sequence: TGTGCCAGCAGAGAGTCCAACTCTGGGGCCAACGTCCTGACTTTC.

The gene calls are TRBV21-1 and TRBJ1-5; the table's D gene call, TRBD1, was not cross checked with the DNA. TRBV21-1 corresponds to a pseudogene. CDR3 length: 13 amino acids. The CDR3 protein is CASSEGGNQPQHF. The CDR3 DNA is TGTGCCAGCAGCGAGGGGGGCAATCAGCCCCAGCATTTT.

This clone has a handful of counts. V usage is TRBV27 and J usage is TRBJ1-2; 9 nucleotides align to TRBD1. V shed 6 bases and J 2 bases; nucleotides not matched to a gene: 7. The CDR3 is made up of 15 amino acids. CDR1 is MNHEY and CDR2 is SMNVEV in the germline V gene (reference sequence). CDR3 protein: CASRRDRDPNYGYTF. The CDR3 DNA is TGTGCCAGCAGGCGGGACAGGGACCCCAACTATGGCTACACCTTC.

This clone has only a few counts. The chain is built from TRBV5-1 and TRBJ1-1; D uncertain. CDR3 length equals 13 residues. The germline V gene has CDR1 SGHRS and CDR2 YFSETQ. Trimming stripped 0 bases from V and 6 bases from J, with 9 bases between. CDR3 residues: CASSLGADPEAFF. CDR3 coding DNA: TGCGCCAGCAGCTTGGGGGCAGACCCTGAAGCTTTCTTT. Full variable domain (rest looked up from reference TRBV5-1 and TRBJ1-1): KAGVTQTPRYLIKTRGQQVTLSCSPISGHRSVSWYQQTPGQGLQFLFEYFSETQRNKGNFPGRFSGRQFSNSRSEMNVSTLELGDSALYLCASSLGADPEAFFGQGTRLTVV.